This T cell receptor (beta chain) was identified during a study of metastatic and nonmetastatic thyroid tumors. About the research overall: Repertoires from malignant and benign thyroid patients were compared across blood and tumor or nodule tissue.

MiXCR re-clonotyped the PCR reads for TCRdb. The sample shows tens of thousands of clones, more than 20% of them seen only once. None of the patients had undergone any treatment ahead of thyroid surgery. The CDR3 has 15 amino acids. Deletions cut 1 base from V and 5 bases from J, with 12 bases between. CDR1 and CDR2 from the germline V gene are SGHRS and YFSETQ. General study findings and limits: Malignant thyroid tumors reportedly exceeded benign nodules significantly in TCR beta diversity, with the difference appearing in blood and tumor.

This clone has a count of ten or more. Its specificity is unknown. The sequenced sample was blood. The rearrangement joins TRBV5-1 to TRBJ1-4, with TRBD1 as a possible D gene (6 bases). The sequence was obtained from a female donor with papillary thyroid cancer or a benign thyroid nodule (not recorded which). Some clones in this sample may be carry-over from other donors' samples. Here the CDR3 DNA reads TGCGCCAGCAGCTTGAGTCGGACAGAAAATGAAAAACTGTTTTTT. The encoded protein is CASSLSRTENEKLFF.